The 11 T cell receptor beta chains presented below share a single source sample, sequenced in a study of blood T cell repertoires in COVID-19. Repertoires were generated with immunoSEQ multiplex PCR, while TCRdb's copy carries only in-frame clones and drops some. The sample has about 270,000 clones; 86% are singletons. Sequenced input: PBMCs or T cells enriched from blood (not recorded which). Receptors originate from a woman younger than 35 who had recovered from COVID-19.

The chain employs TRBV7-2 and TRBJ1-1, with D unclear. The CDR3 length is 15 residues. In germline, CDR1 is SGHTA, CDR2 FQGNSA. V lost 0 bases to trimming and J lost 5 bases, with 13 bases between them. The CDR3 loop reads CASSLALDGGTEAFF. The CDR3 region has the DNA TGTGCCAGCAGCTTAGCCCTCGACGGAGGGACTGAAGCTTTCTTT.

The J gene is TRBJ1-5, the V gene TRBV28, with 9 nucleotides matching TRBD1. From germline, CDR1 is MDHEN and CDR2 SYDVKM. Trimming cost V 2 bases and J 6 bases; bases outside gene matches: 2. This CDR3 region has 14 residues. CDR3 in amino acids: CASSLMDRGQPQHF. CDR3 DNA: TGTGCCAGCAGTTTAATGGACAGGGGTCAGCCCCAGCATTTT.

Only one count was recorded for this clone. Here the CDR3 reads CASSLVGARGYGYTF. The CDR3 region has the DNA TGTGCCAGCAGCTTGGTCGGGGCTAGGGGGTATGGCTACACCTTC. The V call is TRBV7-9, the J call TRBJ1-2; the D gene is possibly TRBD1 (6 bases). Per the germline V gene, CDR1 is SEHNR and CDR2 is FQNEAQ (reference sequence). This CDR3 is built from 15 residues. V lost 3 bases and J 5 bases, leaving 16 bases between the germline ends. The entire variable domain, with the rest obtained from reference TRBV7-9 and TRBJ1-2, is as follows: DTGVSQNPRHKITKRGQNVTFRCDPISEHNRLYWYRQTLGQGPEFLTYFQNEAQLEKSRLLSDRFSAERPKGSFSTLEIQRTEQGDSAMYLCASSLVGARGYGYTFGSGTRLTVV.

This chain joins TRBV7-9 and TRBJ2-1; TRBD2 matches 11 bases. Germline lookup yields CDR1 SEHNR and CDR2 FQNEAQ (reference sequence). This CDR3 has 14 amino acids. With V trimmed by 3 bases and J by 8 bases, 3 bases remained unmatched. The CDR3 DNA reads as TGTGCCAGCAGCTTTAGCGGGAGGGTTGATGAGCAGTTCTTC. Protein: CASSFSGRVDEQFF.

This clone appeared once. J is TRBJ1-1 and V is TRBV30; possibly TRBD1 for D (6 bases). Trimming removed 3 bases from V and 5 bases from J, with 16 bases in between. Germline values: CDR1 GTSNPN, CDR2 SVGIG (reference sequence). The CDR3 contains 14 residues. The CDR3 nucleotides are TGTGCCTGGAGCGACAGGTCCTTGGGGACTGAAGCTTTCTTT. Protein sequence: CAWSDRSLGTEAFF.

The chain employs TRBV5-4 and TRBJ1-2; D unresolved. The CDR3 sequence is 13 residues long. Germline CDR1 SGHNT, CDR2 YYREEE (reference sequence). V gave up 1 base and J gave up 0 bases, with 4 bases separating them. The CDR3 DNA reads as TGTGCCAGCAGCTTGACTACTAACTATGGCTACACCTTC. Translation gives CASSLTTNYGYTF.

The CDR3 protein is CASSISGRNNEQFF. The CDR3 DNA follows: TGTGCCAGCAGCATCAGCGGGAGAAACAATGAGCAGTTCTTC. J is TRBJ2-1 and V is TRBV7-6; 8 bases map to TRBD2. V was clipped by 5 bases and J by 5 bases; unmatched bases: 5. This CDR3 contains 14 residues. The germline V gene encodes CDR1 SGHVS and CDR2 FNYEAQ.

V gene TRBV6-5 combines with J gene TRBJ1-1, with TRBD1 matching 8 bases. This CDR3 has 14 residues. With 6 bases clipped from V and 1 base from J, the junction kept 4 bases outside the gene matches. Germline V gene data show CDR1 as MNHEY and CDR2 as SVGAGI. CDR3 in amino acids: CASRHRGANTEAFF. Here the CDR3 DNA reads TGTGCCAGCAGGCACAGGGGGGCGAACACTGAAGCTTTCTTT.

The CDR3 nucleotides read TGCGCCAGCAGCCACGTTGGACAGCCCAATCAGCCCCAGCATTTT. This codes for CASSHVGQPNQPQHF. The chain has TRBV4-1 and TRBJ1-5; possible D gene TRBD1, 6 bases. Germline V gene data show CDR1 as MGHRA and CDR2 as YSYEKL. Trimming cost V 3 bases and J 3 bases, with 12 bases left between them. There are 15 residues in the CDR3.

This chain connects TRBV7-2 to TRBJ2-5; 13 nucleotides align to TRBD2. V was clipped by 5 bases and J by 5 bases; unmatched bases: 11. Germline CDR1 is SGHTA and CDR2 is FQGNSA. The CDR3 runs to 17 residues. This chain's CDR3 is CASSETSGGGRHETQYF. The CDR3 DNA reads TGTGCCAGCAGCGAAACTAGCGGGGGGGGCCGTCATGAGACCCAGTACTTC.

The rearrangement links TRBV10-1 to TRBJ2-1; D perhaps matches TRBD1 (8 bases). Trimming took off 0 bases at V and 4 bases at J, with 10 bases between the two ends. The CDR3 is made up of 15 amino acids. The germline gives CDR1 WNHNN, CDR2 SYGVQD (reference sequence). The chain's CDR3 is CASSESQGGYNEQFF. Here the CDR3 DNA reads TGCGCCAGCAGTGAGTCACAGGGGGGGTACAATGAGCAGTTCTTC.